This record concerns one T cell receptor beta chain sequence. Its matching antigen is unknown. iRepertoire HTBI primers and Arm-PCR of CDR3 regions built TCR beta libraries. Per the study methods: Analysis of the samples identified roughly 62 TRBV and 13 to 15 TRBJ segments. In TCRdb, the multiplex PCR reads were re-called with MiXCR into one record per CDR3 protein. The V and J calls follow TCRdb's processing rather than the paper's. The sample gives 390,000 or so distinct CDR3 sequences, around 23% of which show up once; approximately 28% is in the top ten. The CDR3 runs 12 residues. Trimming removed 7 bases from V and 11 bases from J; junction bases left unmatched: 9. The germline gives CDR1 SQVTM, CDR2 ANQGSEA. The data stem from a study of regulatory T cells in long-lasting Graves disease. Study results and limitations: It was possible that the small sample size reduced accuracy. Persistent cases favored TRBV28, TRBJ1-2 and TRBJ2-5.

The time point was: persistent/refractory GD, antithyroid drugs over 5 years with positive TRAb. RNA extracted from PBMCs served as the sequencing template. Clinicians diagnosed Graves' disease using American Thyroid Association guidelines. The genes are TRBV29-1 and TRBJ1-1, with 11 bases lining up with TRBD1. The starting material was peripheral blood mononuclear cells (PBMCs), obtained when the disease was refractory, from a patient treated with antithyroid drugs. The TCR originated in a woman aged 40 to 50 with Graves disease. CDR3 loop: CSAPDRGPLAFF. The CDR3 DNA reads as TGCAGCGCTCCGGACAGGGGGCCTTTGGCTTTCTTT.